This T cell receptor (beta chain) was obtained from a study of vaccination effects on CD4 cells after COVID-19. Culture proceeded for roughly ten days, and CD4+ T cells were then isolated. Documented for the person is a PCR-confirmed SARS-CoV-2 infection occurring between March and December 2020. The germline V gene has CDR1 SGHVS and CDR2 FQNEAQ. The CDR3 sequence is 14 residues long. Trimming took off 4 bases at V and 4 bases at J, with 13 bases between the two ends. Libraries were prepared by immunoSEQ multiplex PCR; TCRdb keeps only in-frame clonotypes and omits some of them. The sample records more than 60,000 clones, under 80% being singletons. Notes on this clone: What it binds is unknown.

V and J are TRBV7-8 and TRBJ1-2; D not certain. The input for sequencing was CD4+ T cells from PBMCs cultured without peptide, taken before COVID-19 vaccination. The TCR comes from a human donor who had a prior SARS-CoV-2 infection. Written as DNA, the CDR3 is TGTGCCAGCAGCTCTAGTGGGTCCACCTATGGCTACACCTTC. The encoded protein is CASSSSGSTYGYTF.